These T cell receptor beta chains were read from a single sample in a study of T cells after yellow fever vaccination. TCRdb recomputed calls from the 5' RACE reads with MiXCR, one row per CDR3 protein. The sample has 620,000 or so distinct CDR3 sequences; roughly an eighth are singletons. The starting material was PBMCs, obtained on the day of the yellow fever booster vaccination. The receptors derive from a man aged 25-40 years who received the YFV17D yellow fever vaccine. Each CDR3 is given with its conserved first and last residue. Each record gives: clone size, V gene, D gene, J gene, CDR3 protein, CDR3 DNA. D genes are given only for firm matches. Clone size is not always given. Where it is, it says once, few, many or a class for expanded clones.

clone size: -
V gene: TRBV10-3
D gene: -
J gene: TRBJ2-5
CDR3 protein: CAISDYGTPPRF
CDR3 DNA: TGTGCCATCAGTGATTACGGGACCCCGCCCCGCTTC

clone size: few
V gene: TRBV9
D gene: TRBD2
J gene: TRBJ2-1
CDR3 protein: CASNPAGGNEQFF
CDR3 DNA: TGTGCCAGCAACCCAGCGGGAGGAAACGAGCAGTTCTTC

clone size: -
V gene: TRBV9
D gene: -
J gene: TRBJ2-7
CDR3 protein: CASSRSPGRSYEQYF
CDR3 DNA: TGTGCCAGCAGCCGGTCCCCGGGCCGCTCCTACGAGCAGTACTTC

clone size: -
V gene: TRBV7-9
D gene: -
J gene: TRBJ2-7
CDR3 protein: CASSLGTGWDEQYF
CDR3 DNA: TGTGCCAGCAGCTTAGGGACGGGCTGGGACGAGCAGTACTTC

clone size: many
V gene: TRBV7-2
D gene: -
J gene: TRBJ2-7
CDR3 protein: CASSAGVSYEQYF
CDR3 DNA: TGTGCCAGCAGTGCCGGGGTTTCCTACGAGCAGTACTTC

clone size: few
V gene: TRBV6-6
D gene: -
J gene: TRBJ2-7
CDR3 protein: CASSRRENEQYF
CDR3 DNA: TGTGCCAGCAGTCGCCGAGAGAACGAGCAGTACTTC

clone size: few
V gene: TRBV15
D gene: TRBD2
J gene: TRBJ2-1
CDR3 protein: CATSSGKGGRIF
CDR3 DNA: TGTGCCACCAGCAGTGGGAAGGGAGGGCGAATCTTC

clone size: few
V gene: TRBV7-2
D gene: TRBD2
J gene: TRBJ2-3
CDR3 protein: CASSLAGGGTTDTQYF
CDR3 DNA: TGTGCCAGCAGCTTAGCCGGCGGGGGAACCACAGATACGCAGTATTTT

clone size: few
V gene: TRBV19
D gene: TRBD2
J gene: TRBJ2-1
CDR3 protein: CASSRMSGRANNEQFF
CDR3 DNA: TGTGCCAGTAGTAGGATGAGCGGGAGGGCCAACAATGAGCAGTTCTTC

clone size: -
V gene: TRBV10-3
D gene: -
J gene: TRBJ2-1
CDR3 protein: CAISEGAGNEQFF
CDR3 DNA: TGTGCCATCAGTGAGGGGGCGGGAAATGAGCAGTTCTTC

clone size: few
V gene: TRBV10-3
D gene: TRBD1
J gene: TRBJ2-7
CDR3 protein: CAIKTGTGLGEQYF
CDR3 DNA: TGTGCCATCAAAACCGGGACAGGGTTAGGCGAGCAGTACTTC

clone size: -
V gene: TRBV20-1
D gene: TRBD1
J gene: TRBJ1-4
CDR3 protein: CSARTGSTNEKLFF
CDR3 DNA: TGCAGTGCTAGGACAGGGTCAACTAATGAAAAACTGTTTTTT

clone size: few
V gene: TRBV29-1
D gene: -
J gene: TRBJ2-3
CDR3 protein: CSVENSREYTTDTQYF
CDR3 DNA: TGCAGCGTTGAAAATTCCAGGGAATATACCACAGATACGCAGTATTTT